A single sample gave rise to the 17 T cell receptor beta chains below, sequenced in a study of cytomegalovirus exposure and HLA in healthy donors. Generated by immunoSEQ multiplex PCR, the TCRdb table keeps only in-frame clones and is missing some. Among under 100,000 clones listed, 95% to 97% were seen once. The specimen was PBMCs. Receptor source: a young man in good health and CMV-seronegative.

This sequence joins TRBV27 and TRBJ2-5, with 12 bases that match TRBD2. The CDR3 covers 17 residues. The germline V gene encodes CDR1 MNHEY and CDR2 SMNVEV (reference sequence). V lost 6 bases, J lost 1 base, and 9 bases stayed unmatched. The CDR3, as DNA: TGTGCCAGCAGCCGACTAGCGGGAGTTTTTCGCCAAGAGACCCAGTACTTC. Its translation is CASSRLAGVFRQETQYF.

The chain uses TRBV30 and TRBJ1-1; the D gene is possibly TRBD1 (6 bases). Looked up from germline, CDR1 is GTSNPN and CDR2 is SVGIG (reference sequence). The length of the CDR3 is 13 residues. V lost 3 bases, J lost 9 bases, and 17 bases lay in between. The CDR3 loop reads CAWSPKAGAKAFF. The DNA for the CDR3 is TGTGCCTGGAGCCCGAAGGCGGGGGCGAAAGCTTTCTTT.

The chain recombines TRBV5-1 with TRBJ2-1, with TRBD2 identical over 12 bases. The V gene end was trimmed by 4 bases and the J gene end by 4 bases; junction bases not matched to a gene: 6. The CDR3 is 16 amino acids. The germline CDR1 and CDR2 sequences are SGHRS and YFSETQ. CDR3 loop: CASSPGLAGLYNEQFF. CDR3 bases: TGCGCCAGCAGCCCGGGACTAGCGGGTCTTTACAATGAGCAGTTCTTC.

The chain combines TRBV28 with TRBJ2-7, with 12 bases fitting TRBD1. The CDR3 runs 15 residues. Trimming took 5 bases from V and 5 from J; bases not matched to a gene: 7. The germline V gene has CDR1 MDHEN and CDR2 SYDVKM. The CDR3 loop reads CASSPTGQGAHEQYV. As DNA, the CDR3 is TGTGCCAGCAGTCCAACGGGACAGGGGGCTCACGAGCAGTACGTC.

V usage is TRBV19 and J usage is TRBJ1-1; 7 bases line up with TRBD1. From germline, CDR1 is LNHDA and CDR2 SQIVND (reference sequence). This CDR3 is 15 amino acids long. Unmatched junction bases numbered 7, after V lost 6 bases and J lost 0 bases. The CDR3 is CASRTGQSMNTEAFF. DNA of the CDR3: TGTGCCAGTAGGACAGGGCAGAGTATGAACACTGAAGCTTTCTTT.

The chain has TRBV4-3 and TRBJ1-1; D call uncertain. Trimming took 4 bases from V and 1 from J, leaving 10 bases between them. CDR1 and CDR2 from the germline V gene are LGHNA and YSLEER. This CDR3 has 14 residues. CDR3: CASSPGLRNTEAFF. The CDR3, as DNA: TGCGCCAGCAGCCCCGGACTTAGGAACACTGAAGCTTTCTTT.

The chain combines TRBV5-3 with TRBJ2-7; D is ambiguous. TRBV5-3 is treated as an ORF (open reading frame) with a function not yet certain. The CDR3 length is 11 residues. Trimming removed 5 bases at V and 5 bases at J, with 8 bases between. CDR3 nucleotides: TGTGCCAGAAGGTACATTCACGAGCAGTACTTC. Translation gives CARRYIHEQYF.

The genes are TRBV4-2 and TRBJ2-7, with 7 positions matching TRBD1. The CDR3 totals 15 residues. After removal of 4 bases from V and 4 bases from J, the junction contained 10 bases not matched to a gene. Germline V gives CDR1 LGHNA, CDR2 YNFKEQ. CDR3 coding DNA: TGTGCCAGCAGCCGCACCCTGGGACAGCAATACGAGCAGTACTTC. It is translated as CASSRTLGQQYEQYF.

CDR3 protein: CASRETGGDEQFF. CDR3 coding DNA: TGTGCCAGCAGGGAAACAGGGGGGGATGAGCAGTTCTTC. This chain joins TRBV7-9 and TRBJ2-1; weak D call: TRBD1 (8 bases). The CDR3 totals 13 residues. The V and J ends lost 6 bases and 8 bases respectively, with 14 bases between them. Germline V gene data show CDR1 as SEHNR and CDR2 as FQNEAQ (reference sequence).

The V gene is TRBV19, the J gene TRBJ2-3, with 7 bases that match TRBD2. The CDR3 length is 14 residues. V lost 4 bases to trimming and J lost 3 bases; unmatched junction nucleotides: 4. The germline gives CDR1 LNHDA, CDR2 SQIVND (reference sequence). This chain's CDR3 is CASSTPSGTDTQYF. CDR3 bases: TGTGCCAGTAGTACGCCTAGCGGTACAGATACGCAGTATTTT.

The gene calls are TRBV27 and TRBJ1-1, with 10 bases that match TRBD1. The ends lost 6 bases at V and 0 bases at J; junction bases unmatched: 4. This CDR3 spans 15 amino acids. Germline CDR1 and CDR2: MNHEY and SMNVEV (reference sequence). The DNA of the CDR3 is TGTGCCAGCAGGGACAGGGGGTGGGTGAACACTGAAGCTTTCTTT. It codes for CASRDRGWVNTEAFF.

The chain recombines TRBV7-3 with TRBJ2-1, with 7 bases lining up with TRBD2. Germline CDR1 reads SGHTA; CDR2 reads FQGTGA. The CDR3 is 16 residues long. V dropped 4 bases and J dropped 0; count of bases not matched to a gene: 6. The CDR3 loop is CASSSRGESSYNEQFF. Written as DNA, the CDR3 is TGTGCCAGCAGCTCTCGGGGGGAGAGCTCCTACAATGAGCAGTTCTTC.

The chain employs TRBV28 and TRBJ2-1; TRBD2 agrees at 13 bases. Losses at the gene ends were 8 bases for V and 8 bases for J; bases not matched to a gene: 6. The CDR3 spans 14 residues. Germline V lookup: CDR1 MDHEN, CDR2 SYDVKM. The CDR3, as DNA: TGTGCCAGCCGGACTAGCGGGAGAGTAGATGAGCAGTTCTTC. This gives the protein CASRTSGRVDEQFF.

The genes are TRBV27 and TRBJ1-1; D may be TRBD1 (5 bases). Trimming shortened V by 10 bases and J by 3 bases, and 18 bases separated the two germline ends. This CDR3 is built from 14 residues. Looked up from germline, CDR1 is MNHEY and CDR2 is SMNVEV (reference sequence). The CDR3: CATVHSGGDTEAFF. CDR3 in DNA: TGTGCCACAGTCCATAGCGGAGGGGACACTGAAGCTTTCTTT.

CDR3 amino acids: CASSRTSNPTDTQYF. The CDR3 nucleotides read TGTGCCAGCAGCCGGACATCTAATCCCACAGATACGCAGTATTTT. The rearrangement joins TRBV9 to TRBJ2-3; D is possibly TRBD1 (5 bases). Germline CDR1 and CDR2: SGDLS and YYNGEE. V gave up 4 bases and J gave up 2 bases, with 14 bases separating them. The CDR3 sequence is 15 residues long.

The chain uses TRBV7-9 and TRBJ2-7; D might be TRBD2 (8 bases). The V end lost 6 bases, the J end lost 1 base, and 16 bases lay between the germline ends. Germline V gene data show CDR1 as SEHNR and CDR2 as FQNEAQ (reference sequence). The CDR3 runs 15 residues. The CDR3 reads CASSYGRGRSYEQYF. The CDR3 region has the DNA TGTGCCAGCAGTTACGGGAGGGGGCGATCCTACGAGCAGTACTTC. The complete variable domain, with remaining parts taken from reference TRBV7-9 and TRBJ2-7, reads DTGVSQNPRHKITKRGQNVTFRCDPISEHNRLYWYRQTLGQGPEFLTYFQNEAQLEKSRLLSDRFSAERPKGSFSTLEIQRTEQGDSAMYLCASSYGRGRSYEQYFGPGTRLTVT.

The V call is TRBV27, the J call TRBJ2-7; D not certain. The CDR3 runs 14 residues. V gave up 7 bases and J gave up 0 bases, with 13 bases separating them. Germline V gene sequence: CDR1 MNHEY, CDR2 SMNVEV (reference sequence). The CDR3 DNA reads as TGTGCCAGCATGGCGGCAAGCGCCTCCTACGAGCAGTACTTC. Encoded protein: CASMAASASYEQYF.